This T cell receptor beta chain was documented in a study of graft-versus-host responses after intestinal transplantation. Turning to the study itself: Multivisceral, liver-intestinal, or isolated intestinal transplants were given to recipients.

Study observations and caveats: Graft-donor T cell macrochimerism in patients accompanied high graft-versus-host to host-versus-graft clonal ratios in allografts.

Profiling relied on immunoSEQ multiplex PCR, and the TCRdb table lists in-frame clones only, not all of them. In the table there are tens of thousands of clones, 87% of which are singletons. Trimming removed 6 bases at V and 1 base at J, with 19 bases between. The CDR3 has 16 residues. Germline V lookup: CDR1 KGHSH, CDR2 LQKENI. About this clone itself: As yet, its antigen is unknown.

The material sequenced was unstimulated CD8+ T cells sorted from spleen or lymph node cells, taken before transplant. The clonotype was recovered from a human donor who was the organ donor for an intestinal transplant. This sequence joins TRBV18 and TRBJ2-7; either TRBD1 or TRBD2 may supply D (6 bases each). The CDR3 here is CASSPYREERSYEQYF. Written as DNA, the CDR3 is TGTGCCAGCTCGCCCTACAGGGAGGAGCGTTCCTACGAGCAGTACTTC. The full variable domain, its missing parts supplied by reference TRBV18 and TRBJ2-7, is NAGVMQNPRHLVRRRGQEARLRCSPMKGHSHVYWYRQLPEEGLKFMVYLQKENIIDESGMPKERFSAEFPKEGPSILRIQQVVRGDSAAYFCASSPYREERSYEQYFGPGTRLTVT.